This T cell receptor (beta chain) was documented in a study of cytomegalovirus exposure and HLA in healthy donors. Points from the study as a whole: When presence/absence was analysed, sequencing depth was taken to be roughly uniform across donors.

For this clone: Antigen: not known.

CDR1 SNHLY and CDR2 FYNNEI come from the germline V gene. Trimming shortened V by 5 bases and J by 5 bases, and 10 bases separated the two germline ends. This CDR3 comprises 13 residues. Vbeta (60) and Jbeta (13) primers were used in the PCR. Libraries were prepared by immunoSEQ multiplex PCR; TCRdb keeps only in-frame clonotypes and omits some of them. The repertoire holds about 180,000 clones, with around 80% as singletons. The source material was PBMCs. The clonotype was recovered from a man between 18 and 29 years old in good health and CMV-seronegative. The rearrangement joins TRBV2 to TRBJ2-1; TRBD2 is a possible D gene (6 bases). CDR3 in DNA: TGTGCCAGCAGTCGGGACTGGAACAATGAGCAGTTCTTC. Its translation is CASSRDWNNEQFF.